This is a list of T cell receptor beta chains from one sample in a study of blood T cell repertoires in COVID-19. The assay was immunoSEQ multiplex PCR, and TCRdb's table has in-frame clones only and misses some. There are roughly 150,000 clones in the sample; around 80% occur only once, and 1.5% to 2% lies in the top ten. The source material was PBMCs or T cells enriched from blood (not recorded which). These receptors originate from a woman aged 18-35 years who had been exposed to COVID-19. Both conserved end residues are trimmed from each CDR3. A D gene is named only where the DNA matches it firmly.

J,V,D,CDR3
TRBJ2-7,TRBV28,TRBD2,ASRGLAGMYEQY
TRBJ2-1,TRBV9,TRBD2,ASSVGGGSYNEQF
TRBJ2-1,TRBV5-6,TRBD2,ASSPGVLAGAVGYNEQF
TRBJ1-2,TRBV5-1,-,ASSLGGGSGNGYT
TRBJ2-3,TRBV7-9,TRBD2,ASSLGGSLDTQY
TRBJ1-1,TRBV7-9,TRBD1,ASSLEQGPYL
TRBJ1-4,TRBV28,TRBD1,ASLQGNNEKLF
TRBJ1-2,TRBV7-9,-,ASSRGAALVNYGYT
TRBJ1-3,TRBV19,TRBD1,ASSIPTGAGNTIY
TRBJ1-1,TRBV19,-,ASSIRGTEAF
TRBJ2-7,TRBV4-3,-,ASSQAPGSGLYEQY
TRBJ1-6,TRBV6-1,TRBD1,ASSEVVARQGRNSPLH
TRBJ2-7,TRBV7-9,TRBD2,ASSLSGRALGEQY
TRBJ1-5,TRBV28,TRBD1,ASSQGQFSNQPQH
TRBJ2-1,TRBV5-1,-,ASSPRELYNEQF
TRBJ2-7,TRBV10-3,TRBD2,AISGTSGYEQY
TRBJ2-3,TRBV19,-,ASSMEGPDTQY
TRBJ1-2,TRBV4-2,-,ASSQDRGRSNYGYT
TRBJ2-1,TRBV20-1,-,SALYNEQF
TRBJ2-1,TRBV3-1/TRBV3-2,-,ASSQFLVNEQF